This T cell receptor (beta chain) was identified in a study of cytomegalovirus exposure and HLA in healthy donors. With 60 Vbeta and 13 Jbeta primers, the PCR was carried out. Using immunoSEQ multiplex PCR, the repertoire was profiled, and TCRdb retains in-frame clones only, with some absent. The sample has around 200,000 clones; less than 80% are singletons. CDR3 length equals 16 residues. Per germline, CDR1 MGHDK and CDR2 SYGVNS. Trimming left V 3 bases short and J 3 bases short, with 18 bases between. Study-level findings and limits: According to an earlier analysis, most TCR beta V segments yielded productive rearrangements about 87% or about 30% of the time. Researchers reported in a later analysis that common viral pathogens appeared linked to several top clusters.

Comment on this clone: Antigen: not known.

This receptor was identified in a girl aged 2 to 10 in good health and CMV-seronegative. The chain is built from TRBV25-1 and TRBJ2-7; D might be TRBD1 (6 bases). The sequencing sample was made of PBMCs. The CDR3 DNA reads TGTGCCAGCAGTGACCCTACCCGGGACACCATCTACGAGCAGTACTTC. Translating gives CASSDPTRDTIYEQYF.